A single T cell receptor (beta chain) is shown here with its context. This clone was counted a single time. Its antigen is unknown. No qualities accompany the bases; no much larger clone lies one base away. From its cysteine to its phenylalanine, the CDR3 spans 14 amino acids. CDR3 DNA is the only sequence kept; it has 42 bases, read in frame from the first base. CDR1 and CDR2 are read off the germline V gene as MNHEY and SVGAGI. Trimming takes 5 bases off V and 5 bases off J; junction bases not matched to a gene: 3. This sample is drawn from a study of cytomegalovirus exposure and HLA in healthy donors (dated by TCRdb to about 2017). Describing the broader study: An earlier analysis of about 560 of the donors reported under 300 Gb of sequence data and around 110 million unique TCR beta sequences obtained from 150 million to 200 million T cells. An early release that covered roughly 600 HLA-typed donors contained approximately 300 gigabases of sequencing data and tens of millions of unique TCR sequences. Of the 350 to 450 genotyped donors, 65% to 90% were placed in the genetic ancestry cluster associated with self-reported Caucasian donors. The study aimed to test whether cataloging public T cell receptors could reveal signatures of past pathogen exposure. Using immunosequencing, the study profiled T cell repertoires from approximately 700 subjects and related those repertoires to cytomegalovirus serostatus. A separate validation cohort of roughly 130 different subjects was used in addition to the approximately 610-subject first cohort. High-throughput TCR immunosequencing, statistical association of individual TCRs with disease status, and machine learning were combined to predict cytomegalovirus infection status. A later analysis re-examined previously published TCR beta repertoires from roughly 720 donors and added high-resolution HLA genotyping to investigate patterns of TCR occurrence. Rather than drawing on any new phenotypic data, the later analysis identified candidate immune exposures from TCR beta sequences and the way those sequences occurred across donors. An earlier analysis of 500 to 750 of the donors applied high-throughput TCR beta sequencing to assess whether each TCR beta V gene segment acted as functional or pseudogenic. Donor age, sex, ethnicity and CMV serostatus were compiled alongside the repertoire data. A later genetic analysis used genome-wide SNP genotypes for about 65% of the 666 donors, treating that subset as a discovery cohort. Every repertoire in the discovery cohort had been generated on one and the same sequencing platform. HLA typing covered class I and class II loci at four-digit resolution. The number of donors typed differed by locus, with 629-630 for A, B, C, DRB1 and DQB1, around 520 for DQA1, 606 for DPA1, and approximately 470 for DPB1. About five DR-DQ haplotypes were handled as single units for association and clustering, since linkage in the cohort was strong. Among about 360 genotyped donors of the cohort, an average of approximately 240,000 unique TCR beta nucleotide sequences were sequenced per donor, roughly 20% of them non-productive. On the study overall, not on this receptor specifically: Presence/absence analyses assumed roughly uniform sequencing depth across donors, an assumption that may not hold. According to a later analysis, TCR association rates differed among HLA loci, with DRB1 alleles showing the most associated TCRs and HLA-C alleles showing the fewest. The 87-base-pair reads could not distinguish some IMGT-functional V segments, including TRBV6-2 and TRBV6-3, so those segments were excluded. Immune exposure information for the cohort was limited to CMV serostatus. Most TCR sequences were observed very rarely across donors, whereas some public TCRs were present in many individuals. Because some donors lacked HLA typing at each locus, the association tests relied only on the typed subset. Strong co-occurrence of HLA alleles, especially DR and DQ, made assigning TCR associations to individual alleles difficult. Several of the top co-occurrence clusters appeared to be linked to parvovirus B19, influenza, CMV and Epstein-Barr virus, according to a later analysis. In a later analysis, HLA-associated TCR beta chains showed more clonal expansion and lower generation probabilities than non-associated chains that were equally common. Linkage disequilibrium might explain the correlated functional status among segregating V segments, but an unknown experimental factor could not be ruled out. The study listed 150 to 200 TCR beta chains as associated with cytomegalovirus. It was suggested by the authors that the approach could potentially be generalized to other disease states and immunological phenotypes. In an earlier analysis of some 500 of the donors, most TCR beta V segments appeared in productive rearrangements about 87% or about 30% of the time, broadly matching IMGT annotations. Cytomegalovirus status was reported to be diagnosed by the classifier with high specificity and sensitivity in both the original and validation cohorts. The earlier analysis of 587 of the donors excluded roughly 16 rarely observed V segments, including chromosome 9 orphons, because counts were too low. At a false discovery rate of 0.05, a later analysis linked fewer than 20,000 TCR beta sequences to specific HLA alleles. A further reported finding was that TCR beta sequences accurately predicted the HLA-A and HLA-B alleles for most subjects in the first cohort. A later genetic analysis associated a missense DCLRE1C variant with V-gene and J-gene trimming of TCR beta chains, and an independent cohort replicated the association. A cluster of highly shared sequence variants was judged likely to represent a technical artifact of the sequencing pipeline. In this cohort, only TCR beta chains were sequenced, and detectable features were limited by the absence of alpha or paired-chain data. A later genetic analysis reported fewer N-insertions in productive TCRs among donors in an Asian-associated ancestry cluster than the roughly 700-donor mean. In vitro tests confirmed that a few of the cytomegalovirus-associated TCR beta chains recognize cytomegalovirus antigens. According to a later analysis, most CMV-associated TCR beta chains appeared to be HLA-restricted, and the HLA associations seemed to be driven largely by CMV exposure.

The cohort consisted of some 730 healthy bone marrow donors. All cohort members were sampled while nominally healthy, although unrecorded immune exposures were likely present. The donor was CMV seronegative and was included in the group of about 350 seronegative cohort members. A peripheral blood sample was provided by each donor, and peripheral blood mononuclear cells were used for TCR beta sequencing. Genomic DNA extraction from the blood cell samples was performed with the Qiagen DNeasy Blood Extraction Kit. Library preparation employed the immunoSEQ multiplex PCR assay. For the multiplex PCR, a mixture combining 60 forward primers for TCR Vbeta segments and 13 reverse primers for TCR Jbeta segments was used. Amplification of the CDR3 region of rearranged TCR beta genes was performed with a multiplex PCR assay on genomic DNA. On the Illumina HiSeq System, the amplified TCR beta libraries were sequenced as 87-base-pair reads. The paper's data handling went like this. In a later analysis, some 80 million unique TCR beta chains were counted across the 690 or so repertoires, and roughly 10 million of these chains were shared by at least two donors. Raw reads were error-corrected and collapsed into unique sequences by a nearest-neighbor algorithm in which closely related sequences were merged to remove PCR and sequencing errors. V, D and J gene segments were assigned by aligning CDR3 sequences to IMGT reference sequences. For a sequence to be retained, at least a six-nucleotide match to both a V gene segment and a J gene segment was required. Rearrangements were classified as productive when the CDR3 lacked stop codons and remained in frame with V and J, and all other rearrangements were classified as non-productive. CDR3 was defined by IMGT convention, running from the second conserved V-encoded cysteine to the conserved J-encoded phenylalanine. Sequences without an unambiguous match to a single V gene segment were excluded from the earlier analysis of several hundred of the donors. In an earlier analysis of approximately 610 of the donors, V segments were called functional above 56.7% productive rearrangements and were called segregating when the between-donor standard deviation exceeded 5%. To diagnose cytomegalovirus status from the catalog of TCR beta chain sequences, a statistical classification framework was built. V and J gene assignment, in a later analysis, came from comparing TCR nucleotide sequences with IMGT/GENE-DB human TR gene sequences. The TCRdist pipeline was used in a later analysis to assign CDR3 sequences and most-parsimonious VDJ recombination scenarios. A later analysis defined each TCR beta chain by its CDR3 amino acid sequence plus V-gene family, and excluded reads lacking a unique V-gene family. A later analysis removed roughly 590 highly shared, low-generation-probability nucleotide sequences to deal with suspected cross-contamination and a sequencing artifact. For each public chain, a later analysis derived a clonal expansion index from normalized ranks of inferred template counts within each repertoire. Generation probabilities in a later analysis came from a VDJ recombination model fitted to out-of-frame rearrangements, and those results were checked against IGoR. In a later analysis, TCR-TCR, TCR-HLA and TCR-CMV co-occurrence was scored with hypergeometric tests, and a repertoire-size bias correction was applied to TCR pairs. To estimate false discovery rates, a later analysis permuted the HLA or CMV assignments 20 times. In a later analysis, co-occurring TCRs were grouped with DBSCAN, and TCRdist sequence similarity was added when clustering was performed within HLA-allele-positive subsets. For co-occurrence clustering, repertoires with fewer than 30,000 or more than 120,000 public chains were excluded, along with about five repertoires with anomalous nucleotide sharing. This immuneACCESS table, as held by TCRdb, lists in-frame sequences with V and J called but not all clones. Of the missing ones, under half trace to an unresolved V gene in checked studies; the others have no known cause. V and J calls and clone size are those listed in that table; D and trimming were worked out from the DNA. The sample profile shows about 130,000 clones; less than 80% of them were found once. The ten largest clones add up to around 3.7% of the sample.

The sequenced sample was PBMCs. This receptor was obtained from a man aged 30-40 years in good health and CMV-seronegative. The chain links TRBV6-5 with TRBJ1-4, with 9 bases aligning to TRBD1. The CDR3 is CASSRDRANEKLFF. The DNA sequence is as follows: TGTGCCAGCAGTCGGGACAGGGCCAATGAAAAACTGTTTTTT.